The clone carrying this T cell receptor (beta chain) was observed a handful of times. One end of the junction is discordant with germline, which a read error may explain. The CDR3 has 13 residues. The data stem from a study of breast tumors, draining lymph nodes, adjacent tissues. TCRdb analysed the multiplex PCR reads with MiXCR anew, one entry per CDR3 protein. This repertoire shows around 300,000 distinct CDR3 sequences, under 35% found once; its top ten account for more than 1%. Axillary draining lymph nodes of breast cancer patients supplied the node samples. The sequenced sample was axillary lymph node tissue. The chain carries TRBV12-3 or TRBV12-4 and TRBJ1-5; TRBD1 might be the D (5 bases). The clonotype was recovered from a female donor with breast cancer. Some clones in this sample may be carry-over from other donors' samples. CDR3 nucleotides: TGTGTCAGCACAGGCACGGGAAATCAGCCCCAGCATTTT. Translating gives CVSTGTGNQPQHF.